This TCR beta chain was captured by sequencing in a study of response to subunit inactivated influenza vaccine. TCRdb passed the RT-PCR reads through MiXCR, listing each CDR3 protein once. The repertoire holds more than 500,000 distinct CDR3 sequences, with approximately 10% as singletons. The germline V gene has CDR1 SQVTM and CDR2 ANQGSEA. The CDR3 consists of 15 residues. The ends were cut back, 4 bases at V and 0 bases at J, with 13 bases in the middle. The same sample was also studied in work on T cells expressing NK-cell markers. That work states: Researchers built TCR beta cDNA using 5'RACE template switching with UMIs. Researchers got TCR beta repertoires out of sorted CD3+CD56+NKG2C+, CD3+CD56+NKG2C- and CD3+CD56-NKG2C+ T cells. About six donors carried dominant NKG2C+ clonotypes that made up roughly 1.0-7.5% of their CD8+ T cells. In a few donors, dominant clonotypes made up about 28.3-65% of CD3+CD56-NKG2C+ cells.

The sequencing used PBMCs from blood, collected on the day of vaccination. The V and J genes are TRBV29-1 and TRBJ2-1; D may be TRBD2 (6 bases). This clonotype originated in a man aged 45-65 years who received an inactivated influenza vaccine. CDR3 amino acids: CSVVGGDNSYNEQFF. DNA of the CDR3: TGCAGCGTTGTGGGCGGGGATAACTCCTACAATGAGCAGTTCTTC.